This passage covers 7 T cell receptor beta chains from one sample sequenced in a study of cytomegalovirus exposure and HLA in healthy donors. The PCR used 60 Vbeta and 13 Jbeta primers. Sequencing used immunoSEQ multiplex PCR; TCRdb keeps in-frame clones, though not all of them. The table shows 150,000 or so clones, with roughly four fifths occurring only once. Source material: PBMCs. The receptors were sampled from a female donor in good health and CMV-seronegative.

The chain is built from TRBV7-2 and TRBJ2-5; TRBD2 matches 7 bases. The trim removed 3 bases at V and 4 bases at J, leaving 5 bases unmatched. The CDR3 has 14 residues. Germline CDR1 is SGHTA and CDR2 is FQGNSA. The CDR3 DNA sequence: TGTGCCAGCAGCTTTAGCGGGTTGGGAGAGACCCAGTACTTC. It specifies CASSFSGLGETQYF.

The chain recombines TRBV28 with TRBJ2-1; no reliable D call. The CDR3 extends over 13 amino acids. Deletions cut 4 bases from V and 9 bases from J, with 13 bases between. Per germline, CDR1 MDHEN and CDR2 SYDVKM. The CDR3 sequence is CASSSPRLFEQFF. CDR3 DNA sequence: TGTGCCAGCAGTTCCCCCCGGTTATTTGAGCAGTTCTTC.

The V gene is TRBV7-3, the J gene TRBJ2-2; TRBD2 aligns across 7 bases. The V gene's germline CDR1 is SGHTA and CDR2 FQGTGA. The CDR3 runs 14 residues. Unmatched junction bases numbered 8, after V lost 5 bases and J lost 8 bases. As DNA, the CDR3 is TGTGCCAGCAGCCTTAGGACTAGACAAGGGGAGCTGTTTTTT. As protein: CASSLRTRQGELFF.

This clone was counted once. This chain links TRBV6-1 with TRBJ2-7; possible D gene TRBD2, 7 bases. Germline V CDR1 and CDR2: MNHNS, SASEGT. The CDR3 has 14 residues. V was shortened by 2 bases and J by 5 bases, with 13 bases between the two germline ends. CDR3 DNA sequence: TGTGCCAGCAGTGAATCCAGGGGAGGGGACGAGCAGTACTTC. Translated, it gives CASSESRGGDEQYF.

This sequence joins TRBV5-4 and TRBJ2-1; 8 bases match TRBD2. Germline values: CDR1 SGHNT, CDR2 YYREEE (reference sequence). V shed 4 bases and J 4 bases; nucleotides not matched to a gene: 7. This CDR3 has 15 residues. The CDR3 region is CASSQRTSSYNEQFF. The DNA of the CDR3 is TGTGCCAGCAGCCAACGGACTAGCTCGTACAATGAGCAGTTCTTC.

The gene calls are TRBV6-4 and TRBJ1-5; D gene ambiguous. The germline V and J ends were trimmed by 4 bases and 2 bases, with 9 bases remaining between them. The CDR3 covers 14 residues. Looked up from germline, CDR1 is MRHNA and CDR2 is SNTAGT. The CDR3 protein is CASSVNSGNQPQHF. The DNA for the CDR3 is TGTGCCAGCAGTGTCAACAGTGGCAATCAGCCCCAGCATTTT.

This chain uses TRBV4-1 with TRBJ2-3; TRBD2 matches at 7 bases. The germline gives CDR1 MGHRA, CDR2 YSYEKL. The CDR3 length is 17 residues. V dropped 1 base and J dropped 2; count of bases not matched to a gene: 9. CDR3 coding DNA: TGCGCCAGCAGCCAAGTCGGGCGAGCGGGGTCCACAGATACGCAGTATTTT. Encoded protein: CASSQVGRAGSTDTQYF.